This T cell receptor (beta chain) originates from a study of cytomegalovirus exposure and HLA in healthy donors. The CDR3 extends over 18 amino acids. About this clone: Antigen: not known.

Study results and caveats: Relative to the approximately 680-donor mean, N-insertions were reportedly fewer in an Asian-associated ancestry cluster in a later analysis.

The PCR made use of 60 Vbeta and 13 Jbeta primers. The repertoire was sequenced with immunoSEQ multiplex PCR; TCRdb's copy has only in-frame clones and lacks some. The sample lists about 160,000 clones, roughly 73% seen once, with 1.3% to 1.5% in the top ten. The rearrangement uses TRBV1 and TRBJ2-5; the D segment call TRBD2 is taken from the table without a DNA check. TRBV1 counts as a pseudogene. This sequence was found in a woman under 40 in good health and CMV-seronegative. Source material: PBMCs. The CDR3: CTSSQEVGAGGLSETQYF. Written as DNA, the CDR3 is TGCACCAGCAGCCAAGAGGTAGGGGCGGGGGGTTTGAGTGAGACCCAGTACTTC.